This T cell receptor beta chain comes out of a study of a mutant IDH1 vaccine in newly diagnosed glioma. Study-wide context: Patients in the study were vaccinated eight times, receiving shots in weeks 1, 3, 5, 7, 11, 15, 19 and 23. Receipt of radiotherapy, temozolomide, or both preceded the study, and most received both.

Notes on this clone: Its specificity is unknown.

Sequencing used immunoSEQ multiplex PCR; TCRdb keeps in-frame clones, though not all of them. The sample has more than 55,000 clones, 70% to 85% seen once. The study, taken as a whole, reports: No link was apparently found between pseudoprogression and changes in top peripheral T cell clonotypes.

This sample's time point: week 11, during vaccination. All doses held 300 ug of mutant IDH1 20-mer peptide, with topical imiquimod. From germline, CDR1 is KGHSH and CDR2 LQKENI. V was clipped by 3 bases and J by 9 bases, with 6 bases between them. This CDR3 is 11 amino acids long. V usage is TRBV18 and J usage is TRBJ2-1; no clear D. This receptor was taken from a man aged 30 to 39 with glioma. This specimen was PBMCs, taken from a glioma patient whose treatment included an IDH1 peptide vaccine. In DNA, the CDR3 is TGTGCCAGCTCACCTAGCACTGAGCAGTTCTTC. Protein: CASSPSTEQFF.